This T cell receptor (beta chain) was retrieved from a study of shared T cell receptors in the human thymus. TCRdb's table, derived via immunoSEQ multiplex PCR, lists solely in-frame clones and lacks some. The sample has hundreds of thousands of clones, roughly 94% seen once. The V end was cut by 5 bases, the J end by 8 bases, with 18 bases between. Germline assignment: CDR1 SGHAT and CDR2 FQNNGV. The length of the CDR3 is 15 residues. This clone was recorded only once. This clonotype was obtained from a human donor. Sequencing was carried out using thymocytes. The chain couples TRBV11-2 to TRBJ1-4, with unresolved D. CDR3 DNA: TGTGCCAGCAGCCTCGCCGGGTTTACGTTAGAAAAACTGTTTTTT. It encodes CASSLAGFTLEKLFF.